Below, one T cell receptor (beta chain) is given with its context. Using immunoSEQ multiplex PCR, the repertoire was profiled, and TCRdb retains in-frame clones only, with some absent. Among some 140,000 clones listed, about nine tenths were seen once. CDR3 size: 17 residues. The J segment lost 4 bases and the V segment lost 3 bases, leaving 6 bases of the junction unmatched. The germline CDR1 and CDR2 sequences are SEHNR and FQNEAQ (reference sequence). The data were taken from a study of control samples from healthy donors and cancer patients. The rearrangement links TRBV7-9 to TRBJ2-3, with 14 bases fitting TRBD2. Source material: blood. The receptor's source is a man aged 30 to 39 in good health. CDR3: CASSLLGLAGEPDTQYF. DNA for the CDR3: TGTGCCAGCAGCTTGCTGGGACTAGCGGGAGAACCAGATACGCAGTATTTT.